This TCR beta chain stems from a study of technical replicates of blood from several donors. Sequencing was performed with immunoSEQ multiplex PCR; in TCRdb, only in-frame clones are kept and a portion is missing. The table includes about 88,000 clones, 85% to 95% detected once. Looked up from germline, CDR1 is MDHEN and CDR2 is SYDVKM. V lost 3 bases to trimming and J lost 2 bases; unmatched junction nucleotides: 3. The CDR3 spans 15 residues. What was sequenced was T cells isolated from PBMCs. The chain links TRBV28 to TRBJ2-1, with TRBD2 identical over 8 bases. The clonotype originates from a human donor in good health. The CDR3 sequence: CASSFDGRAYNEQFF. CDR3 in DNA: TGTGCCAGCAGTTTCGACGGGAGGGCCTACAATGAGCAGTTCTTC.